The source of this T cell receptor (beta chain) is a study of response to subunit inactivated influenza vaccine. Study-wide points: Few additional T cells are recruited per seasonal influenza vaccination, authors suggested.

Germline values: CDR1 GTSNPN, CDR2 SVGIG (reference sequence). Trimming stripped 5 bases from V and 11 bases from J, with 6 bases between. The CDR3 extends over 8 amino acids. On this clonotype itself: Its antigen remains unknown.

MiXCR was run by TCRdb on the RT-PCR reads, yielding one entry per CDR3 protein. The sample has about 540,000 distinct CDR3 sequences, roughly 25% seen once; the top ten hold around 2.8%. This sample was shared with a second study, whose subject was T cells expressing NK-cell markers. That paper adds: The TCR beta cDNA came from 5'RACE template switching with UMIs. In a handful of donors, dominant CD3+CD56+NKG2C+ clones formed about 1.0-7.0% of CD8+ cells. Among several donors, these clonotypes also ranked first in the CD3+CD56-NKG2C+ fraction. No clear determination of HCMV specificity was made for expanded NKG2C+ T cell clones.

This sequence originates from a middle-aged man who received an inactivated influenza vaccine. The sequencing here drew on CD4+ T cells sorted from PBMCs, taken about 12 days after vaccination. The rearrangement joins TRBV30 to TRBJ1-1, with no clear D. CDR3 region: CAWGSAFF. The CDR3 DNA reads TGTGCCTGGGGATCGGCTTTCTTT.